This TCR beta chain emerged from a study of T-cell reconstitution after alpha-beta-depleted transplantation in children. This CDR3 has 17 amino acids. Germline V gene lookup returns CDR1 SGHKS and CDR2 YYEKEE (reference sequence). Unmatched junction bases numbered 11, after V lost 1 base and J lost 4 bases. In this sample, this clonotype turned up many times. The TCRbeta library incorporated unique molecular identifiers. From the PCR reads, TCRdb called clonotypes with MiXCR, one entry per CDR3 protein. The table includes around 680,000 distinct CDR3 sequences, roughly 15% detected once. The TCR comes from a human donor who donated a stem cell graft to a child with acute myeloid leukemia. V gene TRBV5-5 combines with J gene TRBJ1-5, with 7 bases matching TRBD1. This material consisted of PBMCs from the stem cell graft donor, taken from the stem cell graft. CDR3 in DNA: TGTGCCAGCAGCTTGTATACGGGGACAGCGGGAAATCAGCCCCAGCATTTT. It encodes CASSLYTGTAGNQPQHF.